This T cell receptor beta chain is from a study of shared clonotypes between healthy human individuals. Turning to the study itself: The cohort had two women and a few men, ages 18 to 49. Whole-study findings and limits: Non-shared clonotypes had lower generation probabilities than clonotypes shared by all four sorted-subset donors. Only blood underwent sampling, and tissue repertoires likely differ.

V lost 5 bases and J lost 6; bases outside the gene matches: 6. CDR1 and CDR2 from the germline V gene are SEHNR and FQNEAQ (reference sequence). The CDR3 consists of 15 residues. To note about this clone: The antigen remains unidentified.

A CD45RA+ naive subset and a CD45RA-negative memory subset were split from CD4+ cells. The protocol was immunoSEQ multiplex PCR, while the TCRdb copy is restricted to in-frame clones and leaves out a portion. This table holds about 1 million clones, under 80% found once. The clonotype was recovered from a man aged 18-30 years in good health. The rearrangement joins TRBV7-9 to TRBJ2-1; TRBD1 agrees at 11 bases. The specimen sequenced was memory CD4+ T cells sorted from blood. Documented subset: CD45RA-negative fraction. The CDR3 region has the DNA TGTGCCAGCAGCCCCCCGGGGACAGGGGGCAATGAGCAGTTCTTC. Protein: CASSPPGTGGNEQFF.